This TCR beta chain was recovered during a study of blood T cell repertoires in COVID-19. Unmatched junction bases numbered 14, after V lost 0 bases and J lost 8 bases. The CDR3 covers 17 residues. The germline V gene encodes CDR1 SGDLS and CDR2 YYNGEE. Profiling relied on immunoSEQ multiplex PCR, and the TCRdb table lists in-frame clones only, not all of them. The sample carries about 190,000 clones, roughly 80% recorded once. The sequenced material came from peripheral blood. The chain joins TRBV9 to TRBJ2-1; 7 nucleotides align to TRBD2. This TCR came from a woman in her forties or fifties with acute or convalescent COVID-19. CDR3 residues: CASSVGLLPKGRDEQFF. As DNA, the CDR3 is TGTGCCAGCAGCGTAGGACTTTTGCCTAAGGGGAGGGATGAGCAGTTCTTC.